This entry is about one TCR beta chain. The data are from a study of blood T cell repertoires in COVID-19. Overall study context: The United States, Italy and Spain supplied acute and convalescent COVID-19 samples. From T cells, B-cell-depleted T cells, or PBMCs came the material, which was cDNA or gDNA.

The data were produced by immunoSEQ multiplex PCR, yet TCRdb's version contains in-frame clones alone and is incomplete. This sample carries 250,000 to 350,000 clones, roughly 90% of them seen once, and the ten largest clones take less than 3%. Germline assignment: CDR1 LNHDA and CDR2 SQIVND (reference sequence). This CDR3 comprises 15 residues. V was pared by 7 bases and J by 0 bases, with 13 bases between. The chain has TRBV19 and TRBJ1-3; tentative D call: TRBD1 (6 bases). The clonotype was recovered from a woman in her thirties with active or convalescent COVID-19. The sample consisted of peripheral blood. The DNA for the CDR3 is TGTGCCAGTACTAGGGGGGGGGCCTCTGGAAACACCATATATTTT. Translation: CASTRGGASGNTIYF.